The rows below give T cell receptor beta chains drawn from one sample of a study of cytomegalovirus exposure and HLA in healthy donors. Method: immunoSEQ multiplex PCR; TCRdb's copy keeps in-frame clones and lacks some. This sample yields about 240,000 clones, of which over 80% are seen a single time; 5.4% belongs to the top ten. The specimen sequenced was PBMCs. These receptors were collected from a woman between 35 and 50 years old in good health and CMV-seropositive. The CDR3 runs from the conserved cysteine through the conserved F or W. A D gene is named only where the DNA matches it firmly. Some rows mark clone size as missing; the rest say once, few, many or name a class of expanded clone.

>NA|TRBD1|TRBJ2-1|TRBV7-2
CASSRDGQGGKEQFF
TGTGCCAGCAGTCGTGACGGACAGGGGGGTAAAGAGCAGTTCTTC
>NA|TRBD1|TRBJ1-1|TRBV30
CAWALQGVGTEAFF
TGTGCCTGGGCTCTACAGGGGGTTGGAACTGAAGCTTTCTTT
>NA|TRBD2|TRBJ2-1|TRBV5-1
CASSLGGGVDEQFF
TGCGCCAGCAGCTTGGGCGGGGGGGTTGATGAGCAGTTCTTC
>NA|TRBD1|TRBJ2-2|TRBV28
CASSYPPPGQANTGELFF
TGTGCCAGCAGTTACCCCCCTCCTGGACAGGCTAACACCGGGGAGCTGTTTTTT
>NA|NA|TRBJ1-2|TRBV19
CASSVRDIGGYTF
TGTGCCAGTAGTGTACGTGACATCGGCGGCTACACCTTC
>NA|TRBD1|TRBJ1-5|TRBV4-1
CASSQGLRQGAGQPQHF
TGCGCCAGCAGCCAGGGCCTACGACAGGGGGCGGGCCAGCCCCAGCATTTT
>NA|NA|TRBJ2-7|TRBV5-1
CASSLAGPPYEQYF
TGCGCCAGCAGCTTGGCAGGGCCACCCTACGAGCAGTACTTC
>few|TRBD1|TRBJ2-1|TRBV5-8
CASSAGQGSYNEQFF
TGTGCCAGCAGCGCGGGACAGGGGTCATACAATGAGCAGTTCTTC
>NA|TRBD2|TRBJ2-3|TRBV9
CASGLAGGSTDTQYF
TGTGCCAGCGGGCTAGCGGGGGGTTCCACAGATACGCAGTATTTT
>NA|NA|TRBJ2-5|TRBV6-1
CASASRIQETQYF
TGTGCCAGCGCCTCTAGGATCCAAGAGACCCAGTACTTC
>NA|NA|TRBJ2-3|TRBV6-4
CASSDSAHLSTDTQYF
TGTGCCAGCAGTGACTCAGCGCACCTGAGCACAGATACGCAGTATTTT
>NA|TRBD2|TRBJ2-5|TRBV11-1
CASSLGLFQETQYF
TGTGCCAGCAGCCTGGGACTATTCCAAGAGACCCAGTACTTC
>NA|NA|TRBJ1-2|TRBV25-1
CASSEYGQIYGYTF
TGTGCCAGCAGTGAATACGGACAGATCTATGGCTACACCTTC
>NA|NA|TRBJ2-3|TRBV29-1
CSVEKEGRISDTQYF
TGCAGCGTTGAAAAAGAGGGCAGGATTTCAGATACGCAGTATTTT
>NA|TRBD1|TRBJ1-4|TRBV10-3
CATARGTGEEKLFF
TGTGCCACCGCACGGGGGACAGGTGAAGAAAAACTGTTTTTT
>NA|TRBD1|TRBJ1-5|TRBV18
CASSPLERQGDQPQHF
TGTGCCAGCTCCCCTTTGGAGAGACAGGGGGATCAGCCCCAGCATTTT
>NA|TRBD1|TRBJ2-5|TRBV18
CASSPRTGEETQYF
TGTGCCAGCTCACCGAGGACAGGGGAAGAGACCCAGTACTTC
>NA|TRBD2|TRBJ2-5|TRBV11-3
CASSLGRTSGSQETQYF
TGTGCCAGCAGCTTAGGTAGGACTAGCGGGAGCCAAGAGACCCAGTACTTC
>once|TRBD1|TRBJ1-1|TRBV6-6
CASSFFDRVGTEAFF
TGTGCCAGCAGTTTTTTCGACAGGGTGGGTACTGAAGCTTTCTTT
>NA|NA|TRBJ1-1|TRBV4-3
CASSQAFSGLFTEAFF
TGCGCCAGCAGCCAAGCTTTCTCGGGACTATTCACTGAAGCTTTCTTT
>NA|TRBD2|TRBJ2-7|TRBV6-6
CASSFGRLAVNYEQYF
TGTGCCAGCAGTTTCGGAAGACTAGCGGTAAACTACGAGCAGTACTTC
>few|NA|TRBJ2-5|TRBV29-1
CSVEDRKQNQETQYF
TGCAGCGTTGAAGATCGAAAACAGAACCAAGAGACCCAGTACTTC
>once|NA|TRBJ1-6|TRBV25-1
CASSEGLLLGSPLHF
TGTGCCAGCAGTGAGGGGCTACTCCTTGGATCACCCCTCCACTTT
>NA|NA|TRBJ1-4|TRBV5-4
CASSAGDVLNEKLFF
TGTGCCAGCAGCGCGGGGGACGTTTTGAATGAAAAACTGTTTTTT
>NA|NA|TRBJ1-5|TRBV19
CASGTQLNQPQHF
TGTGCCAGTGGAACACAGCTCAATCAGCCCCAGCATTTT
>NA|NA|TRBJ1-6|TRBV27
CASSLTGQTASLHF
TGTGCCAGCAGTTTAACGGGACAAACAGCCTCCCTCCACTTT
>NA|TRBD1|TRBJ2-7|TRBV19
CASKVSGTGDSYEQYF
TGTGCCAGTAAGGTCTCCGGGACAGGGGACTCCTACGAGCAGTACTTC
>NA|TRBD2|TRBJ2-7|TRBV28
CASVQGVVAGGPNDEQYF
TGTGCCAGCGTCCAGGGCGTGGTGGCGGGAGGGCCGAATGACGAGCAGTACTTC
>NA|NA|TRBJ2-7|TRBV9
CASSVSGSLREQYF
TGTGCCAGCAGCGTGAGCGGGTCTCTAAGGGAGCAGTACTTC
>NA|NA|TRBJ1-4|TRBV6-1
CASSATGTNEKLFF
TGTGCCAGCAGTGCGACTGGGACTAATGAAAAACTGTTTTTT
>NA|NA|TRBJ1-1|TRBV6-5
CASRGSPGTEAFF
TGTGCCAGCAGGGGTTCACCAGGCACTGAAGCTTTCTTT
>NA|NA|TRBJ2-2|TRBV23-1
CASSPEWVVTSGTHPGELFF
TGCGCCAGCAGCCCCGAGTGGGTAGTTACCTCCGGGACACATCCCGGGGAGCTGTTTTTT
>NA|TRBD2|TRBJ2-2|TRBV9
CASSVGPYAGGPGTGELFF
TGTGCCAGCAGCGTAGGGCCCTACGCGGGGGGGCCGGGCACCGGGGAGCTGTTTTTT
>once|TRBD2|TRBJ2-3|TRBV29-1
CSAFSGGTTDTQYF
TGCAGCGCCTTTAGCGGGGGGACAACAGATACGCAGTATTTT
>NA|TRBD1|TRBJ2-3|TRBV7-2
CASSLEGQGSTDTQYF
TGTGCCAGCAGCTTAGAGGGACAGGGTAGCACAGATACGCAGTATTTT
>NA|NA|TRBJ2-5|TRBV19
CASSGTDETQYF
TGTGCCAGTAGTGGGACTGATGAGACCCAGTACTTC
>NA|TRBD1|TRBJ2-5|TRBV6-1
CASSEGTGVETQYF
TGTGCCAGCAGTGAAGGGACAGGGGTGGAGACCCAGTACTTC
>NA|NA|TRBJ1-5|TRBV30
CAWSGGGEQPQHF
TGTGCCTGGAGTGGCGGGGGTGAGCAGCCCCAGCATTTT
>NA|TRBD2|TRBJ2-7|TRBV10-2
CASTLAGDAYEQYF
TGCGCCAGCACCCTAGCGGGGGACGCCTACGAGCAGTACTTC
>NA|NA|TRBJ2-5|TRBV18
CASSPLGANRSPGETQYF
TGTGCCAGCTCACCACTGGGGGCAAACAGGTCTCCAGGGGAGACCCAGTACTTC
>NA|TRBD2|TRBJ2-7|TRBV30
CAWTGTSDYEQYF
TGTGCCTGGACCGGGACTAGCGACTACGAGCAGTACTTC
>NA|NA|TRBJ1-2|TRBV28
CASTDRLGGYTF
TGTGCCAGCACTGACAGGCTCGGTGGCTACACCTTC